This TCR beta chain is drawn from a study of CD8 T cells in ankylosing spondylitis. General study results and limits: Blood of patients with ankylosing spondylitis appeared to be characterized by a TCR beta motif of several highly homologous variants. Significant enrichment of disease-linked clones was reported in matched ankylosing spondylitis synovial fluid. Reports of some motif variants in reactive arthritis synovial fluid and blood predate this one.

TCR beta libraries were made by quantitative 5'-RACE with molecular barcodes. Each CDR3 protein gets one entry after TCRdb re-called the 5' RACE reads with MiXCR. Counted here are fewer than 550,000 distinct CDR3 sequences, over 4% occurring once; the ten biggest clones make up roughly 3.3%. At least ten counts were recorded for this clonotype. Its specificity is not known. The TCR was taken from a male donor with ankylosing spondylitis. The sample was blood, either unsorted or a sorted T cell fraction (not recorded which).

The CDR3 nucleotides are TGCGCCAGCAGCTCATCCCTCGGGGTCGGTGGCTACACCTTC. Its translation is CASSSSLGVGGYTF. The chain combines TRBV5-1 with TRBJ1-2, with D unresolved. The germline V and J ends were trimmed by 3 bases and 7 bases, with 16 bases remaining between them. Germline CDR1 SGHRS, CDR2 YFSETQ. This CDR3 is built from 14 residues.